Each of the 12 T cell receptor beta chains below was sequenced from the same sample in a study of shared clonotypes between healthy human individuals. Sequencing was performed with immunoSEQ multiplex PCR; in TCRdb, only in-frame clones are kept and a portion is missing. The top ten hold approximately 10% of the sample, which has approximately 320,000 clones, about 74% seen once. The sequenced sample was memory CD4+ T cells sorted from blood. The sample's subset: CD45RA-negative fraction. These receptors all stem from a man aged 25-40 years in good health.

This chain links TRBV5-1 with TRBJ2-1; D is possibly TRBD2 (6 bases). The germline V gene encodes CDR1 SGHRS and CDR2 YFSETQ. This CDR3 spans 15 amino acids. Trimming removed 4 bases from V and 8 bases from J, with 19 bases in between. Written as DNA, the CDR3 is TGCGCCAGCAGCGGGCGCGGAGGGCCAAGGGATGAGCAGTTCTTC. It yields the protein CASSGRGGPRDEQFF.

V is TRBV5-1 and J is TRBJ1-1; D gene uncertain. The length of the CDR3 is 13 residues. V was shortened by 0 bases and J by 7 bases, with 10 bases between the two germline ends. The germline V gene encodes CDR1 SGHRS and CDR2 YFSETQ. The chain's CDR3 is CASSLVRGYEAFF. In DNA form, the CDR3 reads TGCGCCAGCAGCTTGGTTCGGGGATATGAAGCTTTCTTT.

The chain employs TRBV7-3 and TRBJ2-3; unclear D gene. V was shortened by 2 bases and J by 1 base, with 13 bases between the two germline ends. Germline CDR1 SGHTA, CDR2 FQGTGA. The CDR3 totals 16 residues. CDR3 DNA sequence: TGTGCCAGCAGCTTATTCGCGGTTATAGGCACAGATACGCAGTATTTT. It yields the protein CASSLFAVIGTDTQYF.

The CDR3 spells CATSRSEQPQHF. The CDR3 nucleotides read TGTGCCACCAGCAGATCCGAGCAGCCCCAGCATTTT. This chain joins TRBV15 and TRBJ1-5; D uncertain. This CDR3 is built from 12 residues. Germline V gene lookup returns CDR1 LNHNV and CDR2 YYDKDF (reference sequence). Trimming pared 2 bases from V and 7 bases from J, leaving 6 bases between. Based on the CDR3 plus reference TRBV15 and TRBJ1-5, the full variable domain is DAMVIQNPRYQVTQFGKPVTLSCSQTLNHNVMYWYQQKSSQAPKLLFHYYDKDFNNEADTPDNFQSRRPNTSFCFLDIRSPGLGDTAMYLCATSRSEQPQHFGDGTRLSIL.

V gene TRBV6-5 combines with J gene TRBJ2-7, with D maybe TRBD2 (6 bases). The CDR3 has 12 amino acids. V lost 6 bases, J lost 7 bases, and 13 bases lay in between. CDR1 and CDR2 (germline): MNHEY, SVGAGI. CDR3 nucleotides: TGTGCCAGCAGACCCAGGGCGGGAGAGCAGTACTTC. Protein sequence: CASRPRAGEQYF.

In the case of this clone: This could be a read error, since a much larger clone is one nucleotide away. The gene calls are TRBV11-1 and TRBJ1-2, with unresolved D. Germline CDR1 is SGHAT and CDR2 is FQDESV (reference sequence). The CDR3 length is 13 residues. The V end lost 5 bases, the J end lost 0 bases, and 7 bases lay between the germline ends. CDR3 protein: CASSPDSNYGYTF. In DNA, the CDR3 is TGTGCCAGCAGCCCGGATTCTAACTATGGCTACACCTTC. The full variable domain, in which reference TRBV11-1 and TRBJ1-2 provide the parts outside the CDR3, is EAEVAQSPRYKITEKSQAVAFWCDPISGHATLYWYRQILGQGPELLVQFQDESVVDDSQLPKDRFSAERLKGVDSTLKIQPAELGDSAMYLCASSPDSNYGYTFGSGTRLTVV.

This clone turned up a few times. This chain connects TRBV18 to TRBJ2-5; 7 bases agree with TRBD1. There are 14 residues in the CDR3. CDR1 is KGHSH and CDR2 is LQKENI in the germline V gene. V was clipped by 4 bases and J by 2 bases; unmatched bases: 4. DNA of the CDR3: TGTGCCAGCTCACGGGACAGACAACAAGAGACCCAGTACTTC. Translated, it gives CASSRDRQQETQYF.

This chain joins TRBV25-1 and TRBJ1-4; D not resolved. Trimming took 1 base from V and 2 from J, leaving 14 bases between them. This CDR3 comprises 17 residues. Germline-derived CDR1 and CDR2 are MGHDK and SYGVNS. The CDR3 reads CASSELWPLATNEKLFF. CDR3 nucleotides: TGTGCCAGCAGTGAATTGTGGCCTCTCGCTACTAATGAAAAACTGTTTTTT. The variable domain in full, completed from reference TRBV25-1 and TRBJ1-4, reads EADIYQTPRYLVIGTGKKITLECSQTMGHDKMYWYQQDPGMELHLIHYSYGVNSTEKGDLSSESTVSRIRTEHFPLTLESARPSHTSQYLCASSELWPLATNEKLFFGSGTQLSVL.

This clone was detected once. This chain connects TRBV1 to TRBJ2-5; the table assigns TRBD2, which was not confirmed against the DNA. TRBV1 is described as a pseudogene. The CDR3 is made up of 14 amino acids. The CDR3 spells CTSVEISGMETQYF. CDR3 in DNA: TGCACCAGCGTGGAAATTAGCGGGATGGAGACCCAGTACTTC.

The chain employs TRBV28 and TRBJ2-7; unclear D gene. CDR3 length equals 10 residues. The V gene lost 8 bases and the J gene lost 7 bases, with 9 bases spanning the gap. Per germline, CDR1 MDHEN and CDR2 SYDVKM. DNA of the CDR3: TGTGCCAGCGGAATAAGGGAGCAGTACTTC. Protein: CASGIREQYF.

This chain links TRBV7-2 with TRBJ1-6; no firm D call. Germline V CDR1 and CDR2: SGHTA, FQGNSA. Trimming cost V 5 bases and J 8 bases, with 7 bases left between them. The CDR3 contains 12 residues. CDR3 bases: TGTGCCAGCAGCGGAGAATATTCACCCCTCCACTTT. Its translation is CASSGEYSPLHF.

This clone showed up just once. V usage is TRBV7-9 and J usage is TRBJ2-7; 8 bases line up with TRBD1. The J segment lost 1 base and the V segment lost 4 bases, leaving 6 bases of the junction unmatched. CDR3 length equals 15 residues. Germline V gene data show CDR1 as SEHNR and CDR2 as FQNEAQ (reference sequence). The CDR3 nucleotides are TGTGCCAGCAGCTCCCGGACAGGGAATTCCTACGAGCAGTACTTC. Protein product: CASSSRTGNSYEQYF.